Listed below are T cell receptor beta chains from one sample, sequenced in a study of CD4 T cells in relation to SARS-CoV-2 and coronaviruses. Only in-frame clones appear in the TCRdb table, and some are missing; sequencing was by immunoSEQ multiplex PCR. The sample includes approximately 59,000 clones, 80% to 90% seen only once; the top ten take around 1.5%. Material: memory CD4+ T cells from PBMCs. The receptors were sampled from a human donor in good health. Both conserved end residues are part of each CDR3. A D gene is named only where the DNA matches it firmly. Clone sizes are given selectively: once, few, many, or a class where the clone is expanded.

TRBJ2-1,NA,NA,TRBV6-5,CASSYSGTGVGDEQFF,TGTGCCAGCAGTTACTCGGGGACGGGGGTTGGCGATGAGCAGTTCTTC
TRBJ2-5,NA,NA,TRBV18,CASSPRRNQETQYF,TGTGCCAGCTCACCCCGACGGAACCAAGAGACCCAGTACTTC
TRBJ2-7,NA,NA,TRBV2,CASSEGEQYF,TGTGCCAGCAGTGAGGGCGAGCAGTACTTC
TRBJ1-2,NA,NA,TRBV30,CAWTRMGFYGYTF,TGTGCCTGGACCCGAATGGGTTTCTATGGCTACACCTTC
TRBJ2-7,NA,NA,TRBV27,CASRTDRSSYEQYF,TGTGCCAGCAGGACAGACAGGAGCTCCTACGAGCAGTACTTC
TRBJ1-6,NA,TRBD1,TRBV19,CASSISGTGEGSPLHF,TGTGCCAGTAGTATTTCCGGGACAGGGGAAGGCTCACCCCTCCACTTT
TRBJ1-6,few,TRBD1,TRBV3-1/TRBV3-2,CASSPSAGGSPLHF,TGTGCCAGCAGTCCTTCCGCAGGGGGATCACCCCTCCACTTT
TRBJ2-3,NA,TRBD2,TRBV6-1,CASSELLAGTTDTQYF,TGTGCCAGCAGTGAACTCCTAGCGGGTACCACAGATACGCAGTATTTT
TRBJ2-1,NA,NA,TRBV7-7,CASSPLQGRGYNEQFF,TGTGCTAGCAGCCCACTCCAGGGAAGGGGATACAATGAGCAGTTCTTC
TRBJ1-2,few,NA,TRBV28,CASSLIGTGYTF,TGTGCCAGCAGTTTAATCGGGACTGGCTACACCTTC
TRBJ2-6,NA,NA,TRBV2,CASSRTRANVLTF,TGTGCCAGCAGTCGAACTCGGGCCAACGTCCTGACTTTC
TRBJ2-2,NA,TRBD1,TRBV5-1,CASSLEQGPTGELFF,TGCGCCAGCAGCCTCGAACAGGGGCCCACCGGGGAGCTGTTTTTT
TRBJ1-6,NA,TRBD1,TRBV9,CASSALGQPDSPLHF,TGTGCCAGCAGTGCTCTGGGACAGCCCGATTCACCCCTCCACTTT
TRBJ2-7,NA,NA,TRBV11-2,CASSLDRVGGPARGEQYF,TGTGCCAGCAGCTTAGATCGGGTTGGGGGTCCGGCGCGGGGCGAGCAGTACTTC
TRBJ2-2,NA,NA,TRBV12-3/TRBV12-4,CASSLIAGELFF,TGTGCCAGCAGTTTAATAGCCGGGGAGCTGTTTTTT
TRBJ2-7,few,NA,TRBV6-5,CASLSGSAYEQYF,TGTGCCAGTCTAAGCGGCTCCGCATACGAGCAGTACTTC
TRBJ2-7,NA,NA,TRBV24-1,CATSSDSTYEQYF,TGTGCCACCAGCTCGGACTCAACCTACGAGCAGTACTTC
TRBJ1-6,NA,NA,TRBV28,CASSTQGMPLHF,TGTGCCAGCAGTACACAGGGTATGCCCCTCCACTTT
TRBJ2-1,NA,TRBD2,TRBV6-2/TRBV6-3,CASSYSNPAGGFANEQFF,TGTGCCAGCAGTTACTCTAATCCAGCGGGGGGATTTGCCAATGAGCAGTTCTTC
TRBJ2-3,NA,NA,TRBV28,CASSRPAAYTDTQYF,TGTGCCAGCAGTAGACCCGCGGCCTACACAGATACGCAGTATTTT
TRBJ2-1,NA,NA,TRBV6-2/TRBV6-3,CASSSPFGQPGGYNEQFF,TGTGCCAGCAGTTCCCCATTCGGACAGCCGGGGGGCTACAATGAGCAGTTCTTC
TRBJ2-5,NA,TRBD2,TRBV4-3,CASSLAGGRETQYF,TGCGCCAGCAGCTTAGCGGGGGGGCGCGAGACCCAGTACTTC
TRBJ1-2,NA,TRBD1,TRBV18,CASSLNGDSSYGYTF,TGTGCCAGCTCTCTTAATGGGGACAGCAGCTATGGCTACACCTTC
TRBJ1-5,NA,TRBD1,TRBV18,CASSPGQGKLWAQHF,TGTGCCAGCTCACCGGGACAGGGAAAGTTATGGGCCCAGCATTTT
TRBJ1-2,few,NA,TRBV10-3,CAISRGDYNYGYTF,TGTGCCATCAGTCGGGGGGACTATAACTATGGCTACACCTTC
TRBJ1-1,NA,NA,TRBV9,CASSATGTLNTEAFF,TGTGCCAGCAGCGCAACCGGGACACTGAACACTGAAGCTTTCTTT
TRBJ2-5,once,TRBD2,TRBV7-3,CASSRGGPETQYF,TGTGCCAGCAGCCGGGGGGGCCCAGAGACCCAGTACTTC
TRBJ1-1,NA,TRBD1,TRBV30,CAWSGSHNRGMNTEAFF,TGTGCCTGGAGTGGCTCGCATAACAGGGGAATGAACACTGAAGCTTTCTTT